The present T cell receptor beta chain was sequenced within a study of OX40 agonist ivuxolimab in advanced cancers. V lost 7 bases and J lost 4, with 19 bases in between. The CDR3 is made up of 15 amino acids. Looked up from germline, CDR1 is MNHEY and CDR2 is SVGAGI. Sequencing was performed with immunoSEQ multiplex PCR; in TCRdb, only in-frame clones are kept and a portion is missing. There are approximately 84,000 clones in the sample; 80% to 95% occur only once, and 0.4% to 0.55% lies in the top ten. The source of this sequence is an adult with an advanced solid tumor such as melanoma, head and neck, liver or kidney cancer. Sample: CD4+ or CD8+ T cells sorted from blood, taken in a trial of the OX40 agonist ivuxolimab. V is TRBV6-5 and J is TRBJ1-2; D may be TRBD1 (6 bases). The CDR3 protein is CASKLRGAPSYGYTF. In DNA form, the CDR3 reads TGTGCCAGCAAACTGCGGGGGGCGCCCAGCTATGGCTACACCTTC.